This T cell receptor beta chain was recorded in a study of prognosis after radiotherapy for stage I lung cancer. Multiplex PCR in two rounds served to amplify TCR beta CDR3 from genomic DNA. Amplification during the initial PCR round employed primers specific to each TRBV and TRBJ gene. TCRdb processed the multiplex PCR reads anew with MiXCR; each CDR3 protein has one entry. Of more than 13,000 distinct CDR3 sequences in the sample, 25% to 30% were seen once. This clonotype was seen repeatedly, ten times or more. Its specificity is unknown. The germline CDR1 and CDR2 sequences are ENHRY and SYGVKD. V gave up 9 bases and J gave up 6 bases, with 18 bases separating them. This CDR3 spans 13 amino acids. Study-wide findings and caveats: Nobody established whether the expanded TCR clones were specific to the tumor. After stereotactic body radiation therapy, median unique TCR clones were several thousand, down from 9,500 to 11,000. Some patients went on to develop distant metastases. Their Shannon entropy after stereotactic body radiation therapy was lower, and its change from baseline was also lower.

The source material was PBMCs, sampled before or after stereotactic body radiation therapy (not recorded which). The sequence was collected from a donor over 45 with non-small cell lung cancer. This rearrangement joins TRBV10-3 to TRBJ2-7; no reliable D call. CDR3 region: CAITRTAELEQYF. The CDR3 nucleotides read TGTGCCATTACCCGGACCGCCGAACTCGAGCAGTACTTC.